The rows below give T cell receptor beta chains drawn from one sample of a study of human T cells and chemical hapten exposure. TCRdb re-called the RACE reads with MiXCR, one entry per CDR3 protein. The sample holds 300,000 to 450,000 distinct CDR3 sequences, about 5.1% seen once. This specimen consisted of whole blood, obtained in connection with sensitization to the hapten diphenylcyclopropenone (DPC). The receptors derive from a woman aged 50 to 60 with alopecia areata. Some clones in this sample may be carry-over from other donors' samples. The CDR3 runs from the conserved cysteine through the conserved F or W. D genes are given only for firm matches. For some rows the clone size is stated as once, few or many, or as a class when expanded; others skip it.

>TRBJ2-7|NA|TRBV18|NA
TGTGCCAGCTCACCAGGGGCAACGGGGACCTACGAGCAGTACTTC
CASSPGATGTYEQYF
>TRBJ1-6|few|TRBV3-1|NA
TGTGCCAGCAGCCAAGTGGCAGATAATTCACCCCTCCACTTT
CASSQVADNSPLHF
>TRBJ1-5|few|TRBV12-3/TRBV12-4|NA
TGTGCCAGCAGGGGGCTGAGCAATCAGCCCCAGCATTTT
CASRGLSNQPQHF
>TRBJ2-3|NA|TRBV5-1|NA
TGCGCCAGCAGAGACATGCAGTTTGAAAGCACAGATACGCAGTATTTT
CASRDMQFESTDTQYF
>TRBJ1-2|NA|TRBV28|TRBD1
TGTGCCAGTACCTTCGCCGGGACAGGGGATACCTATGGCTACACCTTC
CASTFAGTGDTYGYTF
>TRBJ2-1|few|TRBV12-3/TRBV12-4|TRBD2
TGTGCCAGCAGCCTACCGACTAGCGGCTTGGTGATTGAGCAGTTCTTC
CASSLPTSGLVIEQFF
>TRBJ2-2|NA|TRBV7-9|NA
TGTGCCAGCAGCCTCTGGGACTTCCACACCGGGGAGCTGTTTTTT
CASSLWDFHTGELFF
>TRBJ2-7|NA|TRBV11-2|TRBD1
TGTGCCAGCAGCTTAGGGGCAGGGGGAGACTACGAGCAGTACTTC
CASSLGAGGDYEQYF
>TRBJ2-7|few|TRBV6-1|TRBD1
TGTGCCAGCGACAGGGGTAGGGAGCAGTACTTC
CASDRGREQYF
>TRBJ2-2|many|TRBV3-1|NA
TGTGCCAGCAGCCAAGGGCAGACCACCGGGGAGCTGTTTTTT
CASSQGQTTGELFF
>TRBJ2-1|NA|TRBV11-2|TRBD2
TGTGCCAGCAGCGGATTGGGCGGGGGGCTGCCGGATGAGCAGTTCTTC
CASSGLGGGLPDEQFF
>TRBJ1-1|many|TRBV28|TRBD1
TGTGCCAGCAGTCCCCGACAGGGGGCCCCTGGCACTGAAGCTTTCTTT
CASSPRQGAPGTEAFF
>TRBJ2-2|many|TRBV28|TRBD2
TGTGCCAGCGGACTAGCGGGAGGTGGAACCGGGGAGCTGTTTTTT
CASGLAGGGTGELFF
>TRBJ1-2|many|TRBV4-2|NA
TGTGCCAGCCATGCCTATGGCTACACCTTC
CASHAYGYTF
>TRBJ1-2|NA|TRBV10-3|NA
TGTGCCATCAGTGAACGACAACGGAGGAACTATGGCTACACCTTC
CAISERQRRNYGYTF
>TRBJ2-5|many|TRBV13|NA
TGTGCCAGCAGCCCAGAGGGTGAGACCCAGTACTTC
CASSPEGETQYF
>TRBJ2-5|NA|TRBV11-2|NA
TGTGCCAGCAGCTTAGATGGGGAGTGGACCCAGTACTTC
CASSLDGEWTQYF
>TRBJ1-1|few|TRBV27|NA
TGTGCCAGCAGCCGGGGACCCAAGGCTGAAGCTTTCTTT
CASSRGPKAEAFF
>TRBJ2-7|many|TRBV24-1|NA
TGTGCCACCAGTGAAGGTAGGGGAAGAGTCGAGCAGTACTTC
CATSEGRGRVEQYF
>TRBJ2-3|many|TRBV19|TRBD2
TGTGCCAGTTCGAGCGGGAGGGCCGGCACAGATACGCAGTATTTT
CASSSGRAGTDTQYF
>TRBJ1-3|few|TRBV7-2|NA
TGTGCCAGCAGCTTAGGGAGGGGCTCTGGAAACACCATATATTTT
CASSLGRGSGNTIYF
>TRBJ2-3|NA|TRBV3-1|NA
TGTGCCAGCGGGACTGGCTTGAATACGCAGTATTTT
CASGTGLNTQYF
>TRBJ2-6|many|TRBV28|TRBD1
TGTGCCAGCAAGTGGCGAAGGACAGGTCGCTCTGGGGCCAACGTCCTGACTTTC
CASKWRRTGRSGANVLTF
>TRBJ1-1|many|TRBV6-1|NA
TGTGCCAGCAGTGAAGGAGGAGGTGGTGAAGCTTTCTTT
CASSEGGGGEAFF
>TRBJ2-5|few|TRBV5-1|NA
TGCGCCAGCAGCCCACAGAGCTCTCAAGAGACCCAGTACTTC
CASSPQSSQETQYF
>TRBJ2-7|many|TRBV2|TRBD2
TGTGCCAGCAGCCTAGCGGGAGGGCCTCTTTCCTACGAGCAGTACTTC
CASSLAGGPLSYEQYF
>TRBJ1-3|NA|TRBV7-9|NA
TGTGCCAGCAGCTTAAGCTCAGTCTCTGGAAACACCATATATTTT
CASSLSSVSGNTIYF
>TRBJ1-5|few|TRBV5-6|TRBD1
TGTGCCAGCAGCCTGACAGGGGGGGCAGGGAGCAATCAGCCCCAGCATTTT
CASSLTGGAGSNQPQHF
>TRBJ1-2|NA|TRBV20-1|NA
TGCAGTGCTCCGGGGTCTAACTATGGCTACACCTTC
CSAPGSNYGYTF